The next 17 T cell receptor beta chains were all read from a single sample in a study of T-cell memory formation after mild COVID-19. TCRdb re-derived calls from the 5' RACE reads in MiXCR, one entry per CDR3 protein. The sample includes about 270,000 distinct CDR3 sequences, 16% seen only once; the top ten take 22%. The sequenced sample consisted of PBMCs or a T cell subset sorted from them (not recorded which). The receptor set was obtained from a man between 18 and 29 years old who had mild COVID-19 (a few samples of this study predate the infection). Cell type and time point are not known.

This rearrangement joins TRBV7-6 to TRBJ2-1, with D unclear. V was trimmed by 5 bases and J by 4 bases, leaving 15 bases between them. Germline V gene data show CDR1 as SGHVS and CDR2 as FNYEAQ. CDR3 length: 15 amino acids. The CDR3 loop is CASSRFDNSYNEQFF. The CDR3 DNA follows: TGTGCCAGCAGCCGGTTTGACAACTCTTACAATGAGCAGTTCTTC.

The V gene is TRBV19, the J gene TRBJ2-3; D gene ambiguous. CDR3 size: 15 residues. Germline CDR1 and CDR2: LNHDA and SQIVND (reference sequence). The germline V and J ends were trimmed by 1 base and 1 base, with 9 bases remaining between them. The CDR3 nucleotides are TGTGCCAGTAGTATAGGAAGATCCGGCACAGATACGCAGTATTTT. This sequence encodes CASSIGRSGTDTQYF.

V and J are TRBV7-2 and TRBJ2-1; tentative D call: TRBD1 (5 bases). The germline V and J ends were trimmed by 5 bases and 0 bases, with 17 bases remaining between them. CDR3 size: 17 residues. CDR1 is SGHTA and CDR2 is FQGNSA in the germline V gene. The CDR3: CASSPRGAASSYNEQFF. Here the CDR3 DNA reads TGTGCCAGCAGCCCCCGTGGGGCGGCGAGCTCCTACAATGAGCAGTTCTTC.

This clonotype showed up just a few times. The chain employs TRBV27 and TRBJ2-3; D is ambiguous. The CDR3 totals 12 residues. V shed 8 bases and J shed 4 bases, with 10 bases lying between them. The germline V gene encodes CDR1 MNHEY and CDR2 SMNVEV (reference sequence). The CDR3 region is CASALLPDTQYF. The CDR3 nucleotides are TGTGCCAGCGCATTACTACCAGATACGCAGTATTTT.

This chain links TRBV7-9 with TRBJ2-6, with 7 bases aligning to TRBD1. The CDR3 contains 14 residues. Trimming cost V 5 bases and J 11 bases; bases outside gene matches: 9. CDR1 is SEHNR, CDR2 FQNEAQ, per germline (reference sequence). CDR3 amino acids: CASSRDSVSDVLTF. CDR3 DNA: TGTGCCAGCAGCCGGGACAGTGTTTCCGACGTCCTGACTTTC.

This clonotype was detected only a few times. This chain joins TRBV11-2 and TRBJ2-3; D call uncertain. This CDR3 region has 13 residues. The germline V gene encodes CDR1 SGHAT and CDR2 FQNNGV. Trimming cost V 5 bases and J 6 bases, with 12 bases left between them. The CDR3 region is CASSPPYWDTQYF. The CDR3 region has the DNA TGTGCCAGCAGCCCTCCTTACTGGGATACGCAGTATTTT.

CDR3 nucleotide sequence: TGTGCCAGCAGAGCAAGACAGGGCATCACAGATACGCAGTATTTT. Residues: CASRARQGITDTQYF. The chain joins TRBV7-9 to TRBJ2-3, with TRBD1 matching over 7 bases. Germline CDR1 reads SEHNR; CDR2 reads FQNEAQ (reference sequence). The CDR3 is 15 amino acids. Trimming removed 6 bases from V and 2 bases from J; junction bases left unmatched: 8.

The chain recombines TRBV20-1 with TRBJ1-1, with TRBD1 as a possible D gene (5 bases). Trimming pared 5 bases from V and 1 base from J, leaving 17 bases between. From germline, CDR1 is DFQATT and CDR2 SNEGSKA (reference sequence). The CDR3 loop spans 15 amino acids. The CDR3 DNA reads TGCAGTGCTTGGGACGCGAGGGACCGGAACACTGAAGCTTTCTTT. This gives the protein CSAWDARDRNTEAFF.

In its sample, this clonotype was seen many times. V gene TRBV7-3 combines with J gene TRBJ2-3, with TRBD1 matching 8 bases. Germline trimming cut 3 bases from V and 1 base from J; bases unmatched to any gene: 0. This CDR3 is built from 14 residues. CDR1 is SGHTA and CDR2 is FQGTGA in the germline V gene. Written as DNA, the CDR3 is TGTGCCAGCAGCTTGACAGGGGGCACAGATACGCAGTATTTT. This encodes CASSLTGGTDTQYF.

This clonotype appeared many times. The gene calls are TRBV12-3 or TRBV12-4 and TRBJ1-5; D may be TRBD1 (6 bases). The CDR3 is 15 amino acids. Trimming cost V 6 bases and J 0 bases, with 12 bases left between them. For the CDR3, the DNA is TGTGCCAGCAGATCAGGGGTCTATAGCAATCAGCCCCAGCATTTT. This translates into CASRSGVYSNQPQHF.

The rearrangement joins TRBV24-1 to TRBJ2-6; TRBD1 agrees at 9 bases. After removal of 4 bases from V and 3 bases from J, the junction contained 6 bases not matched to a gene. The V gene's germline CDR1 is KGHDR and CDR2 SFDVKD. There are 17 residues in the CDR3. CDR3 sequence: CATSEHRDRVGANVLTF. The CDR3 DNA reads as TGTGCCACCAGTGAACACAGGGACAGGGTTGGGGCCAACGTCCTGACTTTC.

This rearrangement joins TRBV12-3 or TRBV12-4 to TRBJ2-3, with a weak D call TRBD2 (6 bases). This CDR3 is built from 15 residues. V lost 6 bases to trimming and J lost 3 bases, with 16 bases between them. In DNA form, the CDR3 reads TGTGCCAGCAGGAAACGGGGGTTCGGGACAGATACGCAGTATTTT. Its protein product is CASRKRGFGTDTQYF.

This clonotype appeared a few times. The rearrangement joins TRBV6-2 or TRBV6-3 to TRBJ2-5, with D possibly TRBD2 on 5 matching bases. V was trimmed by 6 bases and J by 7 bases, leaving 9 bases between them. There are 11 residues in the CDR3. CDR1 and CDR2 from the germline V gene are MNHEY and SVGEGT. Written as DNA, the CDR3 is TGTGCCAGCAGCCAAGAGGGGACCCAGTACTTC. Translated, it gives CASSQEGTQYF.

In its sample, this clonotype was seen many times. V and J are TRBV7-2 and TRBJ1-1; D is uncertain. V was trimmed by 5 bases and J by 2 bases, leaving 9 bases between them. The CDR3 is 13 amino acids. CDR1 and CDR2 (germline): SGHTA, FQGNSA. The CDR3 loop reads CASSRLYNTEAFF. The CDR3 bases are TGTGCCAGCAGCCGATTATACAACACTGAAGCTTTCTTT.

The sample holds a few counts of this clonotype. The J gene is TRBJ2-1, the V gene TRBV24-1; weak D call: TRBD2 (6 bases). The V gene's germline CDR1 is KGHDR and CDR2 SFDVKD. The CDR3 is 16 amino acids. Trimming took off 2 bases at V and 8 bases at J, with 18 bases between the two ends. CDR3 in amino acids: CATSDSRGPSGDEQFF. The CDR3 coding sequence is TGTGCCACCAGTGATTCGCGGGGACCATCTGGGGATGAGCAGTTCTTC.

In its sample, this clonotype was seen a few times. This chain joins TRBV7-9 and TRBJ1-2; D is uncertain. Germline CDR1 and CDR2: SEHNR and FQNEAQ (reference sequence). There are 15 residues in the CDR3. Trimming pared 5 bases from V and 4 bases from J, leaving 17 bases between. CDR3 sequence: CASSRALRRGYGYTF. The DNA of the CDR3 is TGTGCCAGCAGCCGGGCCCTTCGGCGAGGCTATGGCTACACCTTC.

The rearrangement links TRBV10-3 to TRBJ2-7; D might be TRBD1 or TRBD2, each matching 5 bases. This CDR3 has 15 amino acids. The germline V and J ends were trimmed by 0 bases and 2 bases, with 11 bases remaining between them. The V gene's germline CDR1 is ENHRY and CDR2 SYGVKD. This CDR3 reads CAISESEGIAYEQYF. The CDR3 DNA is TGTGCCATCAGTGAGTCAGAGGGGATAGCCTACGAGCAGTACTTC.